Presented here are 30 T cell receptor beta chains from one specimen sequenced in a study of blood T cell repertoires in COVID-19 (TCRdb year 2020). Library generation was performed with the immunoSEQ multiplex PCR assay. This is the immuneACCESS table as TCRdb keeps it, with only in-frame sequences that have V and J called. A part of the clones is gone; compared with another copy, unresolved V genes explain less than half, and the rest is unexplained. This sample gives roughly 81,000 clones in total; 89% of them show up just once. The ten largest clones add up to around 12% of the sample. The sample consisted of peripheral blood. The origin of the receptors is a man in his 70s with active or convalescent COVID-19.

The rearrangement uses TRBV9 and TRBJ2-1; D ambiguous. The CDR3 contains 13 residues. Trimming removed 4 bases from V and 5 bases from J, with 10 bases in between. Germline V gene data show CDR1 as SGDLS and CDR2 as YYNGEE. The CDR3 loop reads CASSFNSNNEQFF. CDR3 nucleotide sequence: TGTGCCAGCAGCTTCAATTCCAACAATGAGCAGTTCTTC.

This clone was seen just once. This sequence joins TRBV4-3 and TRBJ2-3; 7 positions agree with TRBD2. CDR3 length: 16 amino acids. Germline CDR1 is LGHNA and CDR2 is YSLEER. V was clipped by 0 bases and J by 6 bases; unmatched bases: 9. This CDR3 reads CASSQDGGSTGDTQYF. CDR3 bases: TGCGCCAGCAGCCAAGATGGCGGGAGTACGGGTGATACGCAGTATTTT.

CDR3 nucleotide sequence: TGTGCCAGCAGGGGACTAGCGGGGGACGTGTCGCAGTATTTT. Translating it yields CASRGLAGDVSQYF. The V call is TRBV6-5, the J call TRBJ2-3; 14 positions match TRBD2. Germline lookup yields CDR1 MNHEY and CDR2 SVGAGI. The CDR3 consists of 14 residues. Trimming took 6 bases from V and 10 from J; bases not matched to a gene: 6.

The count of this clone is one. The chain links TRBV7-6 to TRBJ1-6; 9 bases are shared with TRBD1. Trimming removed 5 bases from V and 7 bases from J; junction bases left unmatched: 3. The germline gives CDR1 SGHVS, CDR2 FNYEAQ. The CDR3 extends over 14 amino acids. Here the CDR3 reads CASSPGQGNSPLHF. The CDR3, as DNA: TGTGCCAGCAGCCCGGGACAGGGAAATTCACCCCTCCACTTT.

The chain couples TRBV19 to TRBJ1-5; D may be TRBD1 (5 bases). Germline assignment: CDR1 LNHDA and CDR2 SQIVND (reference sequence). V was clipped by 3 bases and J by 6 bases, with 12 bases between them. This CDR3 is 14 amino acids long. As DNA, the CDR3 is TGTGCCAGTAGTATGATGGCAGGGCTTCAGCCCCAGCATTTT. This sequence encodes CASSMMAGLQPQHF.

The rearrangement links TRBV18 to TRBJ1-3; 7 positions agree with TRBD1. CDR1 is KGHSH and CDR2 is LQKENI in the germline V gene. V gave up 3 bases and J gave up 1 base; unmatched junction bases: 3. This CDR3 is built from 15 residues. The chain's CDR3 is CASSPGQTSGNTIYF. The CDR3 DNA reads TGTGCCAGCTCACCGGGACAGACTTCTGGAAACACCATATATTTT.

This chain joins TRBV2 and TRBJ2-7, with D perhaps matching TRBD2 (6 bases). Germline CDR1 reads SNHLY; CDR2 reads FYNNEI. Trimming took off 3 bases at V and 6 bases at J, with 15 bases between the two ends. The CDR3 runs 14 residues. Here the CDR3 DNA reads TGTGCCAGCAGTGAGGTTGGAGGGGTCGGCGAGCAGTACTTC. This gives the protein CASSEVGGVGEQYF.

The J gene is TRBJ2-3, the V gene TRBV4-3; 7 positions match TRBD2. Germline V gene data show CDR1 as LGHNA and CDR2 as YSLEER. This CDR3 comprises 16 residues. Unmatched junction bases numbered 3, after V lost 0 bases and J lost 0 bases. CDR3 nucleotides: TGCGCCAGCAGCCAAGATGACGGGGGGAGCACAGATACGCAGTATTTT. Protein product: CASSQDDGGSTDTQYF.

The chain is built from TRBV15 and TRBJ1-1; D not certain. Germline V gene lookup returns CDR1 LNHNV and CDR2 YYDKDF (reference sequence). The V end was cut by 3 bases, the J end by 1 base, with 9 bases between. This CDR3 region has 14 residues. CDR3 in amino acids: CATSRMAGNTEAFF. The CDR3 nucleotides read TGTGCCACCAGCAGGATGGCAGGGAACACTGAAGCTTTCTTT.

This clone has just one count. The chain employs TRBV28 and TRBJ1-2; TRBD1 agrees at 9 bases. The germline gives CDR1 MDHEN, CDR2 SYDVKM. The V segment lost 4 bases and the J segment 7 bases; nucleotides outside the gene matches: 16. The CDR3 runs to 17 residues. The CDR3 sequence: CASSSMGARGQGTGYTF. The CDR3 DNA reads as TGTGCCAGCAGTTCCATGGGTGCTAGGGGACAGGGTACTGGCTACACCTTC.

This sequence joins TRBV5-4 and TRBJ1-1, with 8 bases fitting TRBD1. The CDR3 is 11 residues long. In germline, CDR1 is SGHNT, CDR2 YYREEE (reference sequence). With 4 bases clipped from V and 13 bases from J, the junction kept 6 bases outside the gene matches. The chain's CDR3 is CASSQGQVVFF. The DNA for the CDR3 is TGTGCCAGCAGCCAGGGACAGGTAGTTTTCTTT.

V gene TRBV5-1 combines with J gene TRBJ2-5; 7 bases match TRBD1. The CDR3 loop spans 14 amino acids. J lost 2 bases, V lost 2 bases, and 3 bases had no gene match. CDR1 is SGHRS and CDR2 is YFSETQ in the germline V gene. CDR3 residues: CASSFPGQQETQYF. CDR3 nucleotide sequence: TGCGCCAGCAGCTTCCCGGGACAGCAAGAGACCCAGTACTTC.

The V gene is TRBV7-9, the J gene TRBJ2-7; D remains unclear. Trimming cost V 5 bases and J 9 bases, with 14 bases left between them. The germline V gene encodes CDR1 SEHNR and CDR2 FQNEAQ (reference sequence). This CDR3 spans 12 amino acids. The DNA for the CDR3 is TGTGCCAGCAGCAATCAGGATTCAGTGCAGTACTTC. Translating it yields CASSNQDSVQYF. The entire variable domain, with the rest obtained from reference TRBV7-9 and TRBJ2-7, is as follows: DTGVSQNPRHKITKRGQNVTFRCDPISEHNRLYWYRQTLGQGPEFLTYFQNEAQLEKSRLLSDRFSAERPKGSFSTLEIQRTEQGDSAMYLCASSNQDSVQYFGPGTRLTVT.

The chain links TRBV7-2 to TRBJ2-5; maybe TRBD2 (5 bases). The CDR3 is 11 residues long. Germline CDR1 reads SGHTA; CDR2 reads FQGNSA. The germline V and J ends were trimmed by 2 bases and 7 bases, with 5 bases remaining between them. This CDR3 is CASSLSGTQYF. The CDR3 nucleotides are TGTGCCAGCAGCTTAAGCGGGACCCAGTACTTC.

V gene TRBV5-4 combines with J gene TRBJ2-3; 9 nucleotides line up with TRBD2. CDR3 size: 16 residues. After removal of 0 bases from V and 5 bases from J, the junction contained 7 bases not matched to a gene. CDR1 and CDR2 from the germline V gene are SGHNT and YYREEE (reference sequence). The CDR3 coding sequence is TGTGCCAGCAGCTTGGCGGGTAGCGGGGGTTTAGATACGCAGTATTTT. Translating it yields CASSLAGSGGLDTQYF.

This CDR3 reads CASSSQGTYEQYF. For the CDR3, the DNA is TGTGCCAGCAGCTCCCAGGGGACCTACGAGCAGTACTTC. V is TRBV7-6 and J is TRBJ2-7; D perhaps matches TRBD1 (6 bases). CDR1 is SGHVS, CDR2 FNYEAQ, per germline. This CDR3 is built from 13 residues. The V gene lost 4 bases and the J gene lost 2 bases, with 9 bases spanning the gap.

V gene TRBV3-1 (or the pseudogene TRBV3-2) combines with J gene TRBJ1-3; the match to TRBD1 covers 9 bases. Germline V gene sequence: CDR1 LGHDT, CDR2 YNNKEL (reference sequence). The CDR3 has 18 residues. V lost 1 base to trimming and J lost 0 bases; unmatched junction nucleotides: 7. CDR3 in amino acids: CASSQALGTGTSGNTIYF. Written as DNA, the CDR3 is TGTGCCAGCAGCCAAGCGTTAGGGACAGGGACCTCTGGAAACACCATATATTTT.

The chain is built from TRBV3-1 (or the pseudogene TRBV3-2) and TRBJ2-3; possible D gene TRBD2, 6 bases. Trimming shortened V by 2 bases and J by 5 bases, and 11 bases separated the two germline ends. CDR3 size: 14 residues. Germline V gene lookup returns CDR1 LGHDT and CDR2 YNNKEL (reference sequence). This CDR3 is CASSQLLRGDTQYF. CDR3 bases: TGTGCCAGCAGCCAATTACTGCGGGGAGATACGCAGTATTTT.

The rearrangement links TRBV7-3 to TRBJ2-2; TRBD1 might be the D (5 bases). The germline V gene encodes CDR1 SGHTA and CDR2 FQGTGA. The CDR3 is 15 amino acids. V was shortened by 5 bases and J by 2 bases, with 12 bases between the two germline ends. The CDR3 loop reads CASSLRGQNTGELFF. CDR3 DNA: TGTGCCAGCAGCCTTAGGGGCCAAAACACCGGGGAGCTGTTTTTT.

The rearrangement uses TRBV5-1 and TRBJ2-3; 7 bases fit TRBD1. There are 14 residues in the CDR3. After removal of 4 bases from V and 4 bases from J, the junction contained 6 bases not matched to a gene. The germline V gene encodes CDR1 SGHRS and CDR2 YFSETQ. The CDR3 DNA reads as TGCGCCAGCAGCCGGGACAGCCGGGCAGATACGCAGTATTTT. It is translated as CASSRDSRADTQYF.

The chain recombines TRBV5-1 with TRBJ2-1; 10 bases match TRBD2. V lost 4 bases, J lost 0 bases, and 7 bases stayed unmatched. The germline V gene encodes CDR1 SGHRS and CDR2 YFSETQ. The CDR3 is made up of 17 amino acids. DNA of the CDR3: TGCGCCAGCAGCCAGACTAGCGGGTCACCCTCCTACAATGAGCAGTTCTTC. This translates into CASSQTSGSPSYNEQFF.

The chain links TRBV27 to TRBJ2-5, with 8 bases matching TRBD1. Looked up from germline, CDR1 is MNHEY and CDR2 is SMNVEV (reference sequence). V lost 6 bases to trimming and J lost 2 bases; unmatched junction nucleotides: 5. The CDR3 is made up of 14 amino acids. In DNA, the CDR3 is TGTGCCAGCAGAGGACAGGGTCTACAAGAGACCCAGTACTTC. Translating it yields CASRGQGLQETQYF.

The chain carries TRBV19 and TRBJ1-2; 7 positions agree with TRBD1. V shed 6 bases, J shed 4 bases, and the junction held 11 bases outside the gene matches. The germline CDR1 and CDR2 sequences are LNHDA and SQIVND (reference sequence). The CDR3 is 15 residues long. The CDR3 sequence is CASRELTGLRYGYTF. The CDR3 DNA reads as TGTGCCAGTAGGGAATTGACAGGGCTCCGCTATGGCTACACCTTC.

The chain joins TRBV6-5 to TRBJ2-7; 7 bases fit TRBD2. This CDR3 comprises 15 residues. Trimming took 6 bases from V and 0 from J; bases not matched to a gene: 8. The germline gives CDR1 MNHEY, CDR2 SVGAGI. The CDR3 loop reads CASRPGGSSSYEQYF. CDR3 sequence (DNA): TGTGCCAGCAGGCCGGGGGGTTCCAGCTCCTACGAGCAGTACTTC.

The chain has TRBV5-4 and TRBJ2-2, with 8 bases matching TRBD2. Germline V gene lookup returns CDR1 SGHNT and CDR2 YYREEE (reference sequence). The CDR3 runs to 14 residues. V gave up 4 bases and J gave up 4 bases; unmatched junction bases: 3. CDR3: CASSQAGVTGELFF. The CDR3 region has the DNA TGTGCCAGCAGCCAAGCGGGGGTCACCGGGGAGCTGTTTTTT.

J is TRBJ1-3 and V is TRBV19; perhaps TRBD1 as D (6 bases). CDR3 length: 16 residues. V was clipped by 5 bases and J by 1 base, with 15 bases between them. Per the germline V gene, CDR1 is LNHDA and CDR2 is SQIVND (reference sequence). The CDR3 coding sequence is TGTGCCAGTAGTCAGCCGGGACAAATATCTGGAAACACCATATATTTT. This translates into CASSQPGQISGNTIYF.

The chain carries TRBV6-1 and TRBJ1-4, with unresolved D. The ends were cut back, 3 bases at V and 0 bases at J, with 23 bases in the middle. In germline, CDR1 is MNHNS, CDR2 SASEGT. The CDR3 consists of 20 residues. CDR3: CASSDVFRIGRRATNEKLFF. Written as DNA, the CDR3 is TGTGCCAGCAGTGATGTATTTAGGATAGGGAGAAGGGCAACTAATGAAAAACTGTTTTTT.

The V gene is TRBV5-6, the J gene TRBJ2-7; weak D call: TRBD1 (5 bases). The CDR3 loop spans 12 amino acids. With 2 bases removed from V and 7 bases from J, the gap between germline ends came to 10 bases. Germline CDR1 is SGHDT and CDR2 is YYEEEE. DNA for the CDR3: TGTGCCAGCAGCTTACAGGCGCGAGAGCAGTACTTC. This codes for CASSLQAREQYF.

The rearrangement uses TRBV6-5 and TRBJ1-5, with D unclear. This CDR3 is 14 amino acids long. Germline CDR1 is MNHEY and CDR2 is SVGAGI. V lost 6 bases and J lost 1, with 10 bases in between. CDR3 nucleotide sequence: TGTGCCAGCAGACCCTCACTGAGCAATCAGCCCCAGCATTTT. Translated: CASRPSLSNQPQHF.

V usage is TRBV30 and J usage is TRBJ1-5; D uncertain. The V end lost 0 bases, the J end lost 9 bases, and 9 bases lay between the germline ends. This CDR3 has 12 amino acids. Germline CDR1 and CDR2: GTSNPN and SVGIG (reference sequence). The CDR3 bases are TGTGCCTGGAGTGTACGGGGTCGGCCCCAGCATTTT. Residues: CAWSVRGRPQHF.